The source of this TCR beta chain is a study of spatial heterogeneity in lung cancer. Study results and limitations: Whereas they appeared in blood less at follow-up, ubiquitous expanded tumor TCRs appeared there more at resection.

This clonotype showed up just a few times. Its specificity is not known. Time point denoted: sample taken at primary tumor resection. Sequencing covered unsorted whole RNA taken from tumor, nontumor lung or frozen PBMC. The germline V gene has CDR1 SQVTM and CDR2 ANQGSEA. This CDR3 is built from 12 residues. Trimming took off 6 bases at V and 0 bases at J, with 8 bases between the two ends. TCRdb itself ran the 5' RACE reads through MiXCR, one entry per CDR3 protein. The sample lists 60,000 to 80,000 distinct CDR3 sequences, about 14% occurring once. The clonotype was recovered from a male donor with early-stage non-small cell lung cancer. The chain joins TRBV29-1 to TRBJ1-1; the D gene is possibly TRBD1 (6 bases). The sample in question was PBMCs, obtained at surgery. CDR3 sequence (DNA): TGCAGCGTCGCAGGGGTGAACACTGAAGCTTTCTTT. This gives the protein CSVAGVNTEAFF.